The T cell receptor (beta chain) under discussion was sequenced for a study of blood T cell repertoires in COVID-19. Overall study context: Sample material is recorded as cDNA or gDNA derived from T cells, B-cell-depleted T cells, or PBMCs.

Profiled with immunoSEQ multiplex PCR; TCRdb holds only in-frame clones, not every one. The table has roughly 250,000 clones, 65% to 80% seen once. CDR1 and CDR2 from the germline V gene are SGHVS and FQNEAQ. This CDR3 has 16 residues. V shed 5 bases, J shed 3 bases, and the junction held 11 bases outside the gene matches. Sequencing was carried out using peripheral blood. The chain is built from TRBV7-8 and TRBJ1-2; TRBD1 aligns across 8 bases. This sequence was found in a woman in her forties with active or convalescent COVID-19. The CDR3 here is CASSHHPTGDDYGYTF. The CDR3 DNA is TGTGCCAGCAGCCACCACCCGACAGGGGACGACTATGGCTACACCTTC.